The subject of this entry is one T cell receptor (beta chain). As yet, its antigen is unknown. These data originate in a study of cytotoxic CD8 clonotypes in ibrutinib-treated CLL. At the level of the study: Mean values per sample were around 250,000 productive templates and around 96,000 productive rearrangements.

Study conclusions and caveats: A rise in clonality was seen at ibrutinib response, and a fall back toward baseline was seen at progression. Pretreatment clonality was elevated relative to age-matched healthy donors and paralleled circulating CD8+ T-cell counts.

Genomic DNA (approximately 2.1 micrograms) was obtained from cryopreserved PBMCs for construction of TCR beta libraries. Measured with immunoSEQ multiplex PCR; TCRdb has only the in-frame clones, and not every one. This table holds over 25,000 clones, about 70% found once. Sequenced here: PBMCs, sampled after 36 months of ibrutinib treatment. The receptor was derived from a human donor with chronic lymphocytic leukemia.

This CDR3 is CATALLGQTYNSPLHF. In DNA, the CDR3 is TGTGCCACAGCCCTTCTGGGACAGACTTATAATTCACCCCTCCACTTT. J is TRBJ1-6 and V is TRBV27; 7 bases match TRBD1. After removal of 10 bases from V and 4 bases from J, the junction contained 13 bases not matched to a gene. The CDR3 is made up of 16 amino acids. The germline V gene has CDR1 MNHEY and CDR2 SMNVEV (reference sequence).